The present TCR beta chain was sequenced within a study of T-cell memory formation after mild COVID-19. This clonotype was found a few times. The antigen remains unidentified. Using constant-segment primers, 5'RACE produced TCR alpha and TCR beta cDNA libraries carrying sample barcodes and UMIs. In TCRdb, the 5' RACE reads were re-called with MiXCR into one record per CDR3 protein. The data hold 250,000 or so distinct CDR3 sequences, with more than 15% observed a single time. Unmatched junction bases numbered 10, after V lost 2 bases and J lost 5 bases. Germline CDR1 and CDR2: MNHNY and SVGAGI (reference sequence). This CDR3 region has 16 residues. Regarding the study as a whole: The SARS-CoV-2 specificity of second-wave clones reaching peak at day 37 remained unverified. Whereas later expanders leaned CD4+, clones contracting day 15 to 85 showed a balanced CD4/CD8 makeup.

The chain carries TRBV6-6 and TRBJ2-3; 7 bases are shared with TRBD1. What was sequenced was PBMCs or a T cell subset sorted from them (not recorded which). The TCR comes from a man between 18 and 35 years old who had mild COVID-19 (a few samples of this study predate the infection). Cell type and time point are not known. Here the CDR3 reads CASSYRLRDSQDTQYF. The DNA of the CDR3 is TGTGCCAGCAGTTACAGGCTGAGGGACAGCCAAGATACGCAGTATTTT.